Sequencing of this TCR beta chain was carried out in a study of T cells in Graves' hyperthyroidism and ophthalmopathy. Broader study findings: Most clonotypes expanded in the thyroid (above 0.001) were also present in blood. A 13 V-J signature model discriminated ophthalmopathy versus stable hyperthyroidism.

Concerning this clonotype: The antigen remains unidentified.

Enrolled ophthalmopathy patients presented with a Clinical Activity Score of at least 3, a NOSPECS grade of at least 4, and disease duration under 3 months. Pregnant or lactating patients were excluded, as were those with uncontrolled infection or other autoimmune disease. Germline-derived CDR1 and CDR2 are LGHNA and YSLEER. The CDR3 runs to 15 residues. V was cut by 3 bases and J by 0 bases, with 12 bases left in between. Amplification yielded TCR beta CDR3 regions, with RNA transcripts as the source. The HTBI set primed first-round TCR CDR3 RT-PCR. One entry per CDR3 protein, called by TCRdb with MiXCR from the multiplex PCR reads. The profile shows roughly 600,000 distinct CDR3 sequences, more than 14% of them singletons.

The gene calls are TRBV4-3 and TRBJ2-7; D may be TRBD1 (6 bases). The sample taken for sequencing was blood. The TCR was taken from a woman aged 45 to 65 with Graves' ophthalmopathy. The CDR3 spells CASSHAQGNSYEQYF. The CDR3 region has the DNA TGCGCCAGCAGCCATGCACAGGGTAACTCCTACGAGCAGTACTTC.